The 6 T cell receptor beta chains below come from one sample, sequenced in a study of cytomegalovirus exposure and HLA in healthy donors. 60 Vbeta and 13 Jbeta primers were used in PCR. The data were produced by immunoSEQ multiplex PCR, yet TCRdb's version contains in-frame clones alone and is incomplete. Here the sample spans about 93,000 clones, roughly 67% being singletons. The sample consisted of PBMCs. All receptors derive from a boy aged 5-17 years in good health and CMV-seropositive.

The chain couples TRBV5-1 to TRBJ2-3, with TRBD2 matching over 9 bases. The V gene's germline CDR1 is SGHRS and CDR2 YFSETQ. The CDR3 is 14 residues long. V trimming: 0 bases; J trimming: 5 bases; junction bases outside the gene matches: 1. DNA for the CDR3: TGCGCCAGCAGCTTGGAAGCGGGAGGAGATACGCAGTATTTT. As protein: CASSLEAGGDTQYF.

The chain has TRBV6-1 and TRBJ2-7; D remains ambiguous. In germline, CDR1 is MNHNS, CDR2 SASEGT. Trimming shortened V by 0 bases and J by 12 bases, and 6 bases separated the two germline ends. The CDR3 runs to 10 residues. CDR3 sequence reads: CASSEARGYF. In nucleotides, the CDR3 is TGTGCCAGCAGTGAAGCGAGAGGGTACTTC.

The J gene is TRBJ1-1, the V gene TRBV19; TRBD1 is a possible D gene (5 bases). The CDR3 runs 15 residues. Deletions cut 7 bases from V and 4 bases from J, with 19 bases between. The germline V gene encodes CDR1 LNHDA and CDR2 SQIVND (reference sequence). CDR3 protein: CASNKGISQGTEAFF. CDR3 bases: TGTGCCAGTAATAAGGGGATTAGTCAAGGCACTGAAGCTTTCTTT.

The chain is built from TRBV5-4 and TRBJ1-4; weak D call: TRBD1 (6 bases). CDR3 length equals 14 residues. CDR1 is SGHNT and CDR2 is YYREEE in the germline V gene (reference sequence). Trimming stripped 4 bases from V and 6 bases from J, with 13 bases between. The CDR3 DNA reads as TGTGCCAGCAGCCCGGACAGTGCGGATGAAAAACTGTTTTTT. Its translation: CASSPDSADEKLFF.

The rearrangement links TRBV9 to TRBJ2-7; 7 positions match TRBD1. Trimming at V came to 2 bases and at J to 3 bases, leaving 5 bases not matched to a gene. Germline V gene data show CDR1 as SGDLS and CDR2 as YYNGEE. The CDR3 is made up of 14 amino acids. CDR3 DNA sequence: TGTGCCAGCAGCGTGGGAACAGGGGACTACGAGCAGTACTTC. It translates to CASSVGTGDYEQYF. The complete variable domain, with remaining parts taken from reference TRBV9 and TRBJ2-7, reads DSGVTQTPKHLITATGQRVTLRCSPRSGDLSVYWYQQSLDQGLQFLIQYYNGEERAKGNILERFSAQQFPDLHSELNLSSLELGDSALYFCASSVGTGDYEQYFGPGTRLTVT.

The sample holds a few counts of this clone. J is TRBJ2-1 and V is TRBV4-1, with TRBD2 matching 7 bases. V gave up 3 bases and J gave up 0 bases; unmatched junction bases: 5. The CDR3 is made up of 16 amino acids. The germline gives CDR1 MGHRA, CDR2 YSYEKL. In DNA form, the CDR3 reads TGCGCCAGCAGCCAGTACGGGGGGAGCTCCTACAATGAGCAGTTCTTC. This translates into CASSQYGGSSYNEQFF.